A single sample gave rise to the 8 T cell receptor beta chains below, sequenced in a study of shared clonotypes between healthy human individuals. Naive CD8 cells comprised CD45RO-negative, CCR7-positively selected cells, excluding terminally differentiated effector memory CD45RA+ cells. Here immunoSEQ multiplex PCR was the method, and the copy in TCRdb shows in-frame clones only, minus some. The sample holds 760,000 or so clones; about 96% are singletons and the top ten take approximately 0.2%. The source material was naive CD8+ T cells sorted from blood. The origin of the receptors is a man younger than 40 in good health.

For the CDR3, the DNA is TGCGCCAGCAGCTTGGCCGTTCACGCGGCTAGCACAGATACGCAGTATTTT. Translation: CASSLAVHAASTDTQYF. The chain joins TRBV5-1 to TRBJ2-3; D is unclear. Germline CDR1 reads SGHRS; CDR2 reads YFSETQ. The CDR3 runs to 17 residues. V lost 0 bases and J lost 0, with 14 bases in between.

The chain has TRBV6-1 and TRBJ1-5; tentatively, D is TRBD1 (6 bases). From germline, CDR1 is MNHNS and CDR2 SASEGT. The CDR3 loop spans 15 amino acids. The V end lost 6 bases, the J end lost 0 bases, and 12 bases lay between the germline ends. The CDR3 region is CASRDRTNSNQPQHF. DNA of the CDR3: TGTGCCAGCAGAGACAGGACAAATAGCAATCAGCCCCAGCATTTT.

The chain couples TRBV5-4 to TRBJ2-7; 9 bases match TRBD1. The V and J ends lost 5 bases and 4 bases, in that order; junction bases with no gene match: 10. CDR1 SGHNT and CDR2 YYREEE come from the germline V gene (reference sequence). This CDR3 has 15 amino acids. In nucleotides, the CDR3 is TGTGCCAGCAGTTTACAGGGGGCTTCCCTTTACGAGCAGTACTTC. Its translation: CASSLQGASLYEQYF.

The CDR3 region has the DNA TGTGCCAGCAGGAGTGAGCCCCAGCATTTT. Residues: CASRSEPQHF. The chain is built from TRBV21-1 and TRBJ1-5. TRBV21-1 is a recognized pseudogene. CDR3 length: 10 amino acids.

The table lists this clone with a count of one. CDR3 sequence (DNA): TGTGCCAGCAGTGAACGGGGAGGAGGCAGGGAAACTTTCTTT. Protein: CASSERGGGRETFF. The chain uses TRBV6-1 and TRBJ1-1; tentative D call: TRBD1 (5 bases). The length of the CDR3 is 14 residues. V was shortened by 2 bases and J by 12 bases, with 19 bases between the two germline ends. Per germline, CDR1 MNHNS and CDR2 SASEGT.

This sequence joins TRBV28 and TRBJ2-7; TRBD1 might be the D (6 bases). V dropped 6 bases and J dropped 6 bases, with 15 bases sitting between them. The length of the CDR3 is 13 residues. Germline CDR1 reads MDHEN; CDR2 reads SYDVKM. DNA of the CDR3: TGTGCCAGCAGGCCCCTGACAGGTTCCGAGCAGTACTTC. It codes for CASRPLTGSEQYF.

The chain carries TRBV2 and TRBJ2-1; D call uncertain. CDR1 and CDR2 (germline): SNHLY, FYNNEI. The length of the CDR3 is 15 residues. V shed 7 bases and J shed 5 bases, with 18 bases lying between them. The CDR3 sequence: CASTDLGRINNEQFF. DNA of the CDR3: TGTGCCAGCACCGATCTCGGACGGATTAACAATGAGCAGTTCTTC.

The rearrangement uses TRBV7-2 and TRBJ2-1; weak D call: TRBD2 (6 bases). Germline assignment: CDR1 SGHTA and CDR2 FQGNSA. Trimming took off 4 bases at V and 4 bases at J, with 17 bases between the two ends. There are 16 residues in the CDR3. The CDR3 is CASSSQLAQLYNEQFF. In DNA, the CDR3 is TGTGCCAGCAGCTCGCAACTAGCCCAGCTGTACAATGAGCAGTTCTTC.